The 24 T cell receptor beta chains in this list originate from one sample, sequenced in a study of T-cell reconstitution after alpha-beta-depleted transplantation in children. Preparation of the TCRbeta library used unique molecular identifiers. TCRdb redid the calling of the PCR reads with MiXCR, one entry per CDR3 protein. The profile covers about 640,000 distinct CDR3 sequences, with 16% appearing a single time and approximately 1.1% taken by the ten largest. The specimen was PBMCs from the stem cell graft donor, collected from the stem cell graft. The source is a human donor who donated a stem cell graft to a child with acute myeloid leukemia.

The chain has TRBV5-6 and TRBJ2-1, with D perhaps TRBD2 (8 bases). The CDR3 has 15 residues. From germline, CDR1 is SGHDT and CDR2 YYEEEE. V was pared by 4 bases and J by 5 bases, with 16 bases between. The CDR3 sequence is CASSLGGGGHNEQFF. The CDR3 DNA reads as TGTGCCAGCAGCCTAGGGGGCGGGGGGCACAATGAGCAGTTCTTC.

This clonotype was seen ten or more times. The genes are TRBV20-1 and TRBJ1-4, with 7 bases lining up with TRBD1. The germline CDR1 and CDR2 sequences are DFQATT and SNEGSKA (reference sequence). The junction had 4 bases not matched to a gene; V was cut back by 8 bases and J by 1 base. CDR3 size: 13 residues. The CDR3 DNA reads TGCAGTTCCAGACAGGGAACTAATGAAAAACTGTTTTTT. It yields the protein CSSRQGTNEKLFF.

The sample holds many counts of this clonotype. The gene calls are TRBV20-1 and TRBJ2-1; D is unclear. Germline V gives CDR1 DFQATT, CDR2 SNEGSKA (reference sequence). Trimming removed 0 bases at V and 15 bases at J, with 12 bases between. CDR3 length equals 11 residues. CDR3 protein: CSARDARSPFF. CDR3 sequence (DNA): TGCAGTGCTAGAGATGCCCGCTCGCCGTTCTTC.

The rearrangement uses TRBV20-1 and TRBJ2-7, with 8 bases aligning to TRBD1. The CDR3 length is 15 residues. Germline V gene lookup returns CDR1 DFQATT and CDR2 SNEGSKA (reference sequence). V was pared by 2 bases and J by 0 bases, with 6 bases of the junction left unmatched. This CDR3 is CSARPRDRYSYEQYF. CDR3 sequence (DNA): TGCAGTGCTAGACCCCGGGACAGGTACTCCTACGAGCAGTACTTC.

This clonotype was found many times. This rearrangement joins TRBV20-1 to TRBJ2-1; D may be TRBD1 (6 bases). The CDR3 contains 13 residues. CDR1 and CDR2 from the germline V gene are DFQATT and SNEGSKA (reference sequence). Deletions cut 5 bases from V and 6 bases from J, with 14 bases between. As DNA, the CDR3 is TGCAGTGCTGGGGCAGGGGTGGGCAATGAGCAGTTCTTC. Protein sequence: CSAGAGVGNEQFF.

This clonotype has only a few counts. The genes are TRBV10-3 and TRBJ2-5; a weak D match, TRBD2 (6 bases). CDR1 and CDR2 (germline): ENHRY, SYGVKD. The CDR3 runs 12 residues. Trimming cost V 4 bases and J 5 bases, with 8 bases left between them. CDR3: CAISGLEETQYF. The DNA for the CDR3 is TGTGCCATCAGTGGACTAGAGGAGACCCAGTACTTC.

This clonotype showed up just a few times. The chain employs TRBV7-8 and TRBJ2-5, with 15 nucleotides matching TRBD2. J lost 4 bases, V lost 5 bases, and 11 bases had no gene match. This CDR3 region has 18 residues. The germline V gene has CDR1 SGHVS and CDR2 FQNEAQ. The CDR3 region has the DNA TGTGCCAGCAGCCTGGGACTAGCGGGGGGCGAGGAGGGAGAGACCCAGTACTTC. Residues: CASSLGLAGGEEGETQYF.

This clonotype was found many times. V gene TRBV7-2 combines with J gene TRBJ2-1; TRBD1 aligns across 8 bases. Germline V gene lookup returns CDR1 SGHTA and CDR2 FQGNSA. The CDR3 is 14 residues long. With V trimmed by 2 bases and J by 5 bases, 2 bases remained unmatched. CDR3 protein: CASSLYRGDNEQFF. The CDR3 DNA follows: TGTGCCAGCAGCTTATACAGGGGGGACAATGAGCAGTTCTTC. Full variable domain (rest looked up from reference TRBV7-2 and TRBJ2-1): GAGVSQSPSNKVTEKGKDVELRCDPISGHTALYWYRQSLGQGLEFLIYFQGNSAPDKSGLPSDRFSAERTGGSVSTLTIQRTQQEDSAVYLCASSLYRGDNEQFFGPGTRLTVL.

There are a few counts of this clonotype. The chain combines TRBV9 with TRBJ1-6; unclear D gene. This CDR3 has 15 residues. CDR1 SGDLS and CDR2 YYNGEE come from the germline V gene. Trimming removed 0 bases from V and 10 bases from J, with 14 bases in between. CDR3 nucleotide sequence: TGTGCCAGCAGCGTAGATCAGAAGAGCGGCTCACCCCTCCACTTT. This gives the protein CASSVDQKSGSPLHF.

This clonotype has a handful of counts. V and J are TRBV5-1 and TRBJ2-7, with D possibly being TRBD1 or TRBD2 (5 bases each). Trimming took off 4 bases at V and 6 bases at J, with 14 bases between the two ends. This CDR3 is 13 amino acids long. The germline gives CDR1 SGHRS, CDR2 YFSETQ. The CDR3 sequence is CASSPTRGAEQYV. CDR3 DNA: TGCGCCAGCAGCCCTACGCGAGGGGCCGAGCAGTACGTC.

V is TRBV6-5 and J is TRBJ2-6, with TRBD1 matching 9 bases. J gave up 0 bases and V 5 bases, and 5 bases lay outside the gene matches. Germline CDR1 MNHEY, CDR2 SVGAGI. The CDR3 runs to 17 residues. CDR3 nucleotide sequence: TGTGCCAGCAGTACCGGGACAGGGATCTCTGGGGCCAACGTCCTGACTTTC. Its protein product is CASSTGTGISGANVLTF.

This clonotype was found many times. The gene calls are TRBV12-3 or TRBV12-4 and TRBJ1-2; D unclear. V was clipped by 3 bases and J by 0 bases, with 5 bases between them. CDR3 length: 13 residues. For the CDR3, the DNA is TGTGCCAGCAGTTTGGCCCCTAACTATGGCTACACCTTC. Protein product: CASSLAPNYGYTF.

Many counts were recorded for this clonotype. This chain links TRBV29-1 with TRBJ2-4; 7 bases are shared with TRBD2. V was clipped by 2 bases and J by 6 bases; unmatched bases: 10. This CDR3 region has 15 residues. Germline-derived CDR1 and CDR2 are SQVTM and ANQGSEA. The CDR3 loop reads CSVEFPTAGPNIQYF. CDR3 bases: TGCAGCGTTGAATTCCCTACAGCGGGGCCAAACATTCAGTACTTC.

This clonotype was found a few times. The V and J genes are TRBV20-1 and TRBJ1-2; 10 positions match TRBD1. This CDR3 spans 16 amino acids. The trim removed 6 bases at V and 3 bases at J, leaving 13 bases unmatched. Per the germline V gene, CDR1 is DFQATT and CDR2 is SNEGSKA (reference sequence). The CDR3 bases are TGCAGTGCATCACCGGGACAGGGGAGGGATCACTATGGCTACACCTTC. Translation: CSASPGQGRDHYGYTF.

In this sample, this clonotype turned up a few times. The chain is built from TRBV5-6 and TRBJ2-7; weak D call: TRBD1 (5 bases). There are 16 residues in the CDR3. Trimming stripped 4 bases from V and 4 bases from J, with 21 bases between. Germline CDR1 reads SGHDT; CDR2 reads YYEEEE. The CDR3 DNA reads as TGTGCCAGCAGCCCGCTAGGACACCCCAATAATTACGAGCAGTACTTC. This sequence encodes CASSPLGHPNNYEQYF.

This clonotype has a count of ten or more. The chain carries TRBV5-1 and TRBJ1-2, with 8 nucleotides matching TRBD1. V lost 3 bases to trimming and J lost 6 bases; unmatched junction nucleotides: 7. CDR1 and CDR2 from the germline V gene are SGHRS and YFSETQ. This CDR3 has 14 amino acids. CDR3 amino acids: CASSSQGASDGYTF. The DNA for the CDR3 is TGCGCCAGCAGCTCTCAGGGGGCGTCGGATGGCTACACCTTC. Together with reference TRBV5-1 and TRBJ1-2, the CDR3 gives the full variable domain: KAGVTQTPRYLIKTRGQQVTLSCSPISGHRSVSWYQQTPGQGLQFLFEYFSETQRNKGNFPGRFSGRQFSNSRSEMNVSTLELGDSALYLCASSSQGASDGYTFGSGTRLTVV.

The sample holds many counts of this clonotype. The genes are TRBV12-3 or TRBV12-4 and TRBJ2-7; 8 bases match TRBD1. Trimming removed 6 bases from V and 5 bases from J; junction bases left unmatched: 9. This CDR3 has 14 residues. CDR3 DNA: TGTGCCAGCAGCCTACCGGGACAGGACCACGAGCAGTACTTC. It codes for CASSLPGQDHEQYF.

Note on this clonotype: One end of the junction fails to match germline, which may point to a read error. The V call is TRBV15, the J call TRBJ2-2; a weak D match, TRBD2 (6 bases). Germline V gene sequence: CDR1 LNHNV, CDR2 YYDKDF (reference sequence). The CDR3 is made up of 14 amino acids. DNA of the CDR3: TGTGCCACCAGCAGAGGCCGGGGGACCGGGGACCTGTTTTTT. It yields the protein CATSRGRGTGDLFF.

The chain combines TRBV10-1 with TRBJ2-5, with D perhaps matching TRBD1 (6 bases). Trimming shortened V by 4 bases and J by 5 bases, and 11 bases separated the two germline ends. CDR1 WNHNN and CDR2 SYGVQD come from the germline V gene (reference sequence). There are 13 residues in the CDR3. In DNA form, the CDR3 reads TGCGCCAGCAGTGTTTTGCAGGGGGAGACCCAGTACTTC. It specifies CASSVLQGETQYF.

The chain carries TRBV12-3 or TRBV12-4 and TRBJ2-3, with 7 bases fitting TRBD2. The CDR3 covers 14 residues. V was clipped by 6 bases and J by 1 base; unmatched bases: 4. CDR3 coding DNA: TGTGCCAGCAGGGAGCGGGGAGGCACAGATACGCAGTATTTT. Protein: CASRERGGTDTQYF.

This chain uses TRBV18 with TRBJ2-7; D gene ambiguous. This CDR3 region has 15 residues. Germline values: CDR1 KGHSH, CDR2 LQKENI. Trimming left V 6 bases short and J 0 bases short, with 15 bases between. DNA for the CDR3: TGTGCCAGCTCGTCCTTAGGGCACAGCTCCTACGAGCAGTACGTC. This sequence encodes CASSSLGHSSYEQYV.

This clonotype appeared many times. This chain connects TRBV29-1 to TRBJ1-5; D is undetermined. Germline V CDR1 and CDR2: SQVTM, ANQGSEA. The ends were cut back, 3 bases at V and 1 base at J, with 13 bases in the middle. The CDR3 is made up of 15 amino acids. CDR3 residues: CSVEVGGTSNQPQHF. CDR3 in DNA: TGCAGCGTTGAGGTAGGCGGTACGAGCAATCAGCCCCAGCATTTT.

This clonotype was counted many times. This chain joins TRBV20-1 and TRBJ2-1; D remains unclear. The CDR3 runs to 12 residues. Germline V gene data show CDR1 as DFQATT and CDR2 as SNEGSKA (reference sequence). Trimming took off 6 bases at V and 0 bases at J, with 6 bases between the two ends. The CDR3 region is CSAPASYNEQFF. CDR3 DNA: TGCAGTGCCCCAGCCTCCTACAATGAGCAGTTCTTC.

The genes are TRBV20-1 and TRBJ2-3, with D perhaps assigned TRBD1 or TRBD2 (5 bases each). Germline values: CDR1 DFQATT, CDR2 SNEGSKA (reference sequence). Trimming stripped 3 bases from V and 5 bases from J, with 15 bases between. This CDR3 is built from 14 residues. CDR3 in DNA: TGCAGTGCTAGCCCCGGGGCAAGTCGAGATACGCAGTATTTT. Protein product: CSASPGASRDTQYF.